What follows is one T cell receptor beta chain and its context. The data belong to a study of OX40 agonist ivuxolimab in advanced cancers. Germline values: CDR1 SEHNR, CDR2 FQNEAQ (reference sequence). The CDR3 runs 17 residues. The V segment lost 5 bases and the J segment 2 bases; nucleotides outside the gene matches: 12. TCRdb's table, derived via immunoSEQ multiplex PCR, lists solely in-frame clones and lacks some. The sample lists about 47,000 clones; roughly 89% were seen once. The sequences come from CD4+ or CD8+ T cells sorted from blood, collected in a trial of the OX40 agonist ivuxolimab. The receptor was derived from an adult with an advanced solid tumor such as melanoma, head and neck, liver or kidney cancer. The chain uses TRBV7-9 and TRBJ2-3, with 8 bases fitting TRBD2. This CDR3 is CASSPTPREGTTDTQYF. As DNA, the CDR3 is TGTGCCAGCAGCCCTACCCCTCGGGAGGGGACCACAGATACGCAGTATTTT. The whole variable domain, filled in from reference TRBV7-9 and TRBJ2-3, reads DTGVSQNPRHKITKRGQNVTFRCDPISEHNRLYWYRQTLGQGPEFLTYFQNEAQLEKSRLLSDRFSAERPKGSFSTLEIQRTEQGDSAMYLCASSPTPREGTTDTQYFGPGTRLTVL.